The source of this T cell receptor (beta chain) is a study of Ad26.COV2.S vaccination and SARS-CoV-2 variants. Study context: A participant enrolled in the COV1001 Ad26.COV2.S trial arm provided the sample. Into the muscle, Ad26.COV2.S was dosed once or twice, 56 days apart. Findings and caveats of the study: Vaccinated and placebo-treated recipients had similar non-spike TCR breadth.

Assay: immunoSEQ multiplex PCR; the TCRdb copy retains only in-frame clones and omits some. The sample holds approximately 340,000 clones, about 85% seen once. Of note for this clone: Its antigen is not known.

The treatment: around 19 received Ad26.COV2.S at low or high dose, single or two shots; 5 received placebo; per-sample allocation not given. Day 63 after the first vaccine or placebo injection was the time point for sampling. Vaccination employed an Ad26 vector expressing the Wuhan-strain SARS-CoV-2 spike. With 0 bases removed from V and 6 bases from J, the gap between germline ends came to 21 bases. This CDR3 is built from 18 residues. Per germline, CDR1 WNHNN and CDR2 SYGVQD (reference sequence). The sequencing used peripheral blood, collected in a trial of Ad26.COV2.S vaccine versus placebo. The clonotype comes from a person between 18 and 60 years old who received the Ad26.COV2.S COVID-19 vaccine or a placebo. V gene TRBV10-1 combines with J gene TRBJ2-1; the D gene could be TRBD1 or TRBD2 (5 bases each). The CDR3 bases are TGCGCCAGCAGTGAGTCGCCTGGCCGGGGCCCAAGCTTCAATGAGCAGTTCTTC. This codes for CASSESPGRGPSFNEQFF.